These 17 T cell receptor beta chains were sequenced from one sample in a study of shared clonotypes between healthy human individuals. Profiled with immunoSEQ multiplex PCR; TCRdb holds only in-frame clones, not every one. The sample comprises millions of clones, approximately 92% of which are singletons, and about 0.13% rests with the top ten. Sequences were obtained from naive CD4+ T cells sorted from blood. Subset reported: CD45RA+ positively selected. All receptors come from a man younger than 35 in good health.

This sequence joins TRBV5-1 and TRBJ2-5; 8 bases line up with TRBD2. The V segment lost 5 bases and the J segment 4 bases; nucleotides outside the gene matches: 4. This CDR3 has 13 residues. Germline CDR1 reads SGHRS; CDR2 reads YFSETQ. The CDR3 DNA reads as TGCGCCAGCAGAAGCGGGAGCTCAGAGACCCAGTACTTC. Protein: CASRSGSSETQYF.

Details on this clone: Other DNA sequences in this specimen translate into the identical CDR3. The CDR3 sequence is CASSRGISYEQYF. CDR3 sequence (DNA): TGTGCCAGCAGTCGGGGGATTTCCTACGAGCAGTACTTC. This chain links TRBV6-5 with TRBJ2-7, with a tentative D call TRBD2 (6 bases). There are 13 residues in the CDR3. Germline V gene sequence: CDR1 MNHEY, CDR2 SVGAGI. The V end lost 5 bases, the J end lost 1 base, and 9 bases lay between the germline ends.

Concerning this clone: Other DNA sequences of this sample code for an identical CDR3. CDR3 sequence reads: CASSLEVRGYEQYF. Written as DNA, the CDR3 is TGCGCCAGCAGCCTGGAGGTCAGGGGCTACGAGCAGTACTTC. This chain links TRBV5-1 with TRBJ2-7, with a weak D call TRBD1 (6 bases). V was trimmed by 4 bases and J by 3 bases, leaving 14 bases between them. Per the germline V gene, CDR1 is SGHRS and CDR2 is YFSETQ. The CDR3 extends over 14 amino acids.

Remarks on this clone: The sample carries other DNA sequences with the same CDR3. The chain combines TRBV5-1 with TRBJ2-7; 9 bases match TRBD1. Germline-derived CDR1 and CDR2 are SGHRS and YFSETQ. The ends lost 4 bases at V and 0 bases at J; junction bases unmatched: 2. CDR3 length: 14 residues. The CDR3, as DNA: TGCGCCAGCAGCACGACAGGGGGCTCCTACGAGCAGTACTTC. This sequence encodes CASSTTGGSYEQYF.

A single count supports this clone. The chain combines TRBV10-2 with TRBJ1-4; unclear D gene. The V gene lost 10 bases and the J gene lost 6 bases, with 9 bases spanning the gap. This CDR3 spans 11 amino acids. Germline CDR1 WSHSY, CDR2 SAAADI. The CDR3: CATRWDEKLFF. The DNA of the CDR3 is TGCGCCACCCGATGGGATGAAAAACTGTTTTTT.

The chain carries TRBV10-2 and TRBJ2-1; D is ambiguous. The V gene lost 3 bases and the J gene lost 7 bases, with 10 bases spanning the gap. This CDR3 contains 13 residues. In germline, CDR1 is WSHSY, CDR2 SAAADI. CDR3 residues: CASSDPGDNEQFF. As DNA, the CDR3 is TGCGCCAGCAGTGACCCCGGCGATAATGAGCAGTTCTTC.

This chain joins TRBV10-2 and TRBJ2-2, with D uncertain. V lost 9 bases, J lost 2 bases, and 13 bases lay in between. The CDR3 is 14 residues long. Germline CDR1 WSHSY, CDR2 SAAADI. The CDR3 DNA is TGCGCCAGTTACTCGACGGTTAACACCGGGGAGCTGTTTTTT. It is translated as CASYSTVNTGELFF.

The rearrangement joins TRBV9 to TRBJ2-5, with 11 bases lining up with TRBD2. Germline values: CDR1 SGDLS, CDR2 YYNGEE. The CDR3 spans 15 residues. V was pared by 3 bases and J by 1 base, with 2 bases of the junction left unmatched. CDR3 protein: CASSAGLAGQETQYF. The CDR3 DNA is TGTGCCAGCAGCGCAGGACTAGCGGGCCAAGAGACCCAGTACTTC.

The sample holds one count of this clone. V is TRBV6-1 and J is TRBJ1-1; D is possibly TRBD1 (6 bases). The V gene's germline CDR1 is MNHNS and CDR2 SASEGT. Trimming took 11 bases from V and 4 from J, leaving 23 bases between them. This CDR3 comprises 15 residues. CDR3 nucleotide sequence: TGTGCCCACAGCTCCTCGCTCGGGACACCCACTGAAGCTTTCTTT. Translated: CAHSSSLGTPTEAFF.

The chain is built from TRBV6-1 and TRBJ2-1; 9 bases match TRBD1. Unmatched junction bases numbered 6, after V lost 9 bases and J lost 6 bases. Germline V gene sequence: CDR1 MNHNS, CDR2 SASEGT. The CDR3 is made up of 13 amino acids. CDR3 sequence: CASLTGGTNEQFF. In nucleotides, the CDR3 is TGTGCCAGTTTGACAGGGGGAACCAATGAGCAGTTCTTC.

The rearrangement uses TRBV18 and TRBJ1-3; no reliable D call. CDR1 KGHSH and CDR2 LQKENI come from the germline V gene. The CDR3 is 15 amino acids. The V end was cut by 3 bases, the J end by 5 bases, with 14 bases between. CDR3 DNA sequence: TGTGCCAGCTCACCTGATACGGGATTAAGAAACACCATATATTTT. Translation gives CASSPDTGLRNTIYF.

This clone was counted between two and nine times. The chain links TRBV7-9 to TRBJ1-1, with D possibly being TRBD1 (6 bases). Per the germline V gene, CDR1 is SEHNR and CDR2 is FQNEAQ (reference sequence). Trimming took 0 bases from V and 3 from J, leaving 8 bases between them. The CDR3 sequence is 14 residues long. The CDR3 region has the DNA TGTGCCAGCAGCTTAGCGAAGGGGGACACTGAAGCTTTCTTT. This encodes CASSLAKGDTEAFF.

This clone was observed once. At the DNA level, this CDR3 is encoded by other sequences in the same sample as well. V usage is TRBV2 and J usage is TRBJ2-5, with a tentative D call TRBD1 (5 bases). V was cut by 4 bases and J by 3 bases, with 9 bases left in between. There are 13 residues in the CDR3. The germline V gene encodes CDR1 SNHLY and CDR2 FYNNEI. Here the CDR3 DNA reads TGTGCCAGCAGTGGAAACAGGAAAGAGACCCAGTACTTC. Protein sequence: CASSGNRKETQYF.

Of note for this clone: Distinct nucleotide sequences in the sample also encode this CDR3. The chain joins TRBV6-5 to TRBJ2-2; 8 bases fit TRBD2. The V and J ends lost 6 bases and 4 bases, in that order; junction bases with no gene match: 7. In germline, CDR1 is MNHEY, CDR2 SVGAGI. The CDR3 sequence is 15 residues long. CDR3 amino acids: CASSRTSLGTGELFF. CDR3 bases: TGTGCCAGCAGCCGGACTAGCCTGGGCACCGGGGAGCTGTTTTTT.

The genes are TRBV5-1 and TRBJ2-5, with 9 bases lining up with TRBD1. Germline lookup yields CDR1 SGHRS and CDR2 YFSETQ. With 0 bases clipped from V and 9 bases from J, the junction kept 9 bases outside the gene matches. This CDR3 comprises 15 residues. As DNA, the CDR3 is TGCGCCAGCAGCTTGGACAGGGGGCAAAAGGGGGCCCAGTACTTC. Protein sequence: CASSLDRGQKGAQYF.

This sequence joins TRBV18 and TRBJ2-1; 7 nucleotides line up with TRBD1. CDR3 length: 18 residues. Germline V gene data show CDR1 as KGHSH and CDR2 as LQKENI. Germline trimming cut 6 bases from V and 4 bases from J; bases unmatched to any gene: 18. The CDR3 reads CASSPRTGSIGDYNEQFF. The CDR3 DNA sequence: TGTGCCAGCTCGCCTCGGACAGGATCTATTGGGGATTACAATGAGCAGTTCTTC.

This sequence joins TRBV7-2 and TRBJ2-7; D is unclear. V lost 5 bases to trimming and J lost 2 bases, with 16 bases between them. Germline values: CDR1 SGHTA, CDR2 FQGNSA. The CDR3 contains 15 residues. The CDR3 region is CASSLRGVRTYEQYF. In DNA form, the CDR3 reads TGTGCCAGCAGCCTCAGAGGCGTCAGAACCTACGAGCAGTACTTC.